This T cell receptor beta chain was profiled in a study of shared clonotypes between healthy human individuals. Study context: A few men and two women, aged 18 to 49, were donors.

This was a deep-level run. The method was immunoSEQ multiplex PCR; TCRdb's version includes in-frame clones alone and lacks a portion of them. The sample records roughly 2,000,000 clones, about 95% being singletons. It was CD45RO-negative cells, positively selected for CCR7, that made up naive CD8 cells, with terminally differentiated effector memory CD45RA+ cells excluded. Points from the study as a whole: Approximately 4.6% of naive CD4 clonotypes were shared across a handful of donors. With few donors, the genetic and exposure-history diversity represented was limited.

Notes on this clone: Its antigen is undetermined.

The CDR3 has 15 amino acids. V was trimmed by 2 bases and J by 3 bases, leaving 14 bases between them. CDR1 is MNHNS and CDR2 is SASEGT in the germline V gene. The chain links TRBV6-1 to TRBJ2-7; the D is unclear. The sequenced sample consisted of naive CD8+ T cells sorted from blood. The receptor was derived from a man aged 18 to 35 in good health. The CDR3 nucleotides are TGTGCCAGCAGTGAACCGGCAGATGGGTTCTACGAGCAGTACTTC. Amino acids: CASSEPADGFYEQYF.